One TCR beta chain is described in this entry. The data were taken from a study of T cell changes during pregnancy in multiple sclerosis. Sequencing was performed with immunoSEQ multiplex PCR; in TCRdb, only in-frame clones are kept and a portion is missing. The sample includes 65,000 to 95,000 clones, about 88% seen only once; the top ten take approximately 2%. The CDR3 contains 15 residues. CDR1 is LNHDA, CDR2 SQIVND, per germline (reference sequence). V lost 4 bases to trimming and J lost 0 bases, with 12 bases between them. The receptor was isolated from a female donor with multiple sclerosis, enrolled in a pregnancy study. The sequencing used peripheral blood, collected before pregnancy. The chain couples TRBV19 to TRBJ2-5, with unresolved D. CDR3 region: CASSTTDGHQETQYF. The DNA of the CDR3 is TGTGCCAGTAGTACCACCGATGGGCACCAAGAGACCCAGTACTTC.